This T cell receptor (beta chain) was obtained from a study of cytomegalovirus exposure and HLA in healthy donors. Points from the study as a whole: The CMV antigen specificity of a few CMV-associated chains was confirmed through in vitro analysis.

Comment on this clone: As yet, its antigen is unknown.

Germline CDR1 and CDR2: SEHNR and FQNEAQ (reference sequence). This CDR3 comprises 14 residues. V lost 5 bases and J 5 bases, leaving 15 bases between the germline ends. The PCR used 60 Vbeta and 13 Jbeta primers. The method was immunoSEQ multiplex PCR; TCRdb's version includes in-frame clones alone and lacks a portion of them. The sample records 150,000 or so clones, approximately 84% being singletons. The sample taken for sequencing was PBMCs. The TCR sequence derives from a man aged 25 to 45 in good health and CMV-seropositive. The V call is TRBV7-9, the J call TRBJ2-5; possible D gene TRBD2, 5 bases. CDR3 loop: CASSKTDPGETQYF. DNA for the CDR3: TGTGCCAGCAGCAAGACGGACCCGGGGGAGACCCAGTACTTC.